Each of the 29 T cell receptor beta chains below was sequenced from the same sample in a study of cytomegalovirus exposure and HLA in healthy donors. The PCR was carried out with 60 Vbeta primers and 13 Jbeta primers. Clones were sequenced by immunoSEQ multiplex PCR, and TCRdb holds only the in-frame ones, with some missing. The table has about 110,000 clones, around 75% seen once; the top ten hold 2.5% to 3%. Sample: PBMCs. These receptors all stem from a male donor in good health and CMV-seropositive.

Written as DNA, the CDR3 is TGTGCCAGCAGAATGGGACAGGGGGCCGACGAGCAGTACTTC. Translated: CASRMGQGADEQYF. The V call is TRBV2, the J call TRBJ2-7, with 12 bases identical to TRBD1. CDR3 size: 14 residues. Germline loops: CDR1 SNHLY, CDR2 FYNNEI. J gave up 5 bases and V 6 bases, and 5 bases lay outside the gene matches.

In DNA, the CDR3 is TGTGCCACCAGCAGAGGTACAGGGAACACTGAAGCTTTCTTT. Protein sequence: CATSRGTGNTEAFF. The rearrangement uses TRBV15 and TRBJ1-1; perhaps TRBD1 as D (5 bases). The CDR3 contains 14 residues. V shed 1 base and J shed 1 base, with 7 bases lying between them. Germline-derived CDR1 and CDR2 are LNHNV and YYDKDF (reference sequence).

This chain uses TRBV7-8 with TRBJ2-7; tentatively, D is TRBD2 (5 bases). V was cut by 3 bases and J by 3 bases, with 12 bases left in between. Germline V gene data show CDR1 as SGHVS and CDR2 as FQNEAQ. The CDR3 sequence is 14 residues long. CDR3 in DNA: TGTGCCAGCAGCTTGAGGGTGGCTAGCTACGAGCAGTACTTC. It is translated as CASSLRVASYEQYF.

The chain joins TRBV9 to TRBJ2-2; TRBD1 matches at 8 bases. Trimming at V came to 0 bases and at J to 1 base, leaving 2 bases not matched to a gene. Germline V gene data show CDR1 as SGDLS and CDR2 as YYNGEE. There are 16 residues in the CDR3. CDR3 loop: CASSVGGTGNTGELFF. The CDR3 DNA sequence: TGTGCCAGCAGCGTAGGCGGGACAGGGAACACCGGGGAGCTGTTTTTT. The full variable domain, with the rest looked up from reference TRBV9 and TRBJ2-2, is DSGVTQTPKHLITATGQRVTLRCSPRSGDLSVYWYQQSLDQGLQFLIQYYNGEERAKGNILERFSAQQFPDLHSELNLSSLELGDSALYFCASSVGGTGNTGELFFGEGSRLTVL.

The sample holds a few counts of this clone. This chain uses TRBV15 with TRBJ2-3; D might be TRBD2 (7 bases). Between the trimmed V and J ends, which lost 0 bases and 5 bases, there was a span of 15 bases. The CDR3 runs to 16 residues. CDR1 and CDR2 from the germline V gene are LNHNV and YYDKDF (reference sequence). DNA for the CDR3: TGTGCCACCAGCAGAGATCCTGGGGGGGCGGGAGATACGCAGTATTTT. Its protein product is CATSRDPGGAGDTQYF.

The V and J genes are TRBV6-6 and TRBJ2-7; TRBD2 aligns across 8 bases. Losses at the gene ends were 10 bases for V and 5 bases for J; bases not matched to a gene: 13. Germline V gives CDR1 MNHNY, CDR2 SVGAGI (reference sequence). The CDR3 covers 14 residues. This chain's CDR3 is CATNRREGNHEQYF. CDR3 DNA sequence: TGTGCCACCAATCGACGGGAGGGGAACCACGAGCAGTACTTC.

Written as DNA, the CDR3 is TGCGCCAGCAGCCAAGATAGCGGGATGGGAACAGATACGCAGTATTTT. Its translation is CASSQDSGMGTDTQYF. This chain connects TRBV4-1 to TRBJ2-3; 8 nucleotides agree with TRBD2. This CDR3 has 16 amino acids. V shed 0 bases and J 3 bases; nucleotides not matched to a gene: 5. Looked up from germline, CDR1 is MGHRA and CDR2 is YSYEKL.

The V call is TRBV9, the J call TRBJ1-2; D uncertain. Germline lookup yields CDR1 SGDLS and CDR2 YYNGEE. The CDR3 has 15 amino acids. Trimming shortened V by 0 bases and J by 1 base, and 10 bases separated the two germline ends. The DNA for the CDR3 is TGTGCCAGCAGCGTAGTAGGCAGGCTTAACTATGGCTACACCTTC. Translating it yields CASSVVGRLNYGYTF.

This clone was observed a single time. The V call is TRBV27, the J call TRBJ2-7; 16 positions agree with TRBD2. The germline V gene has CDR1 MNHEY and CDR2 SMNVEV (reference sequence). Unmatched junction bases numbered 4, after V lost 4 bases and J lost 4 bases. The length of the CDR3 is 16 residues. CDR3 protein: CASSSLGLAGGYEQYF. CDR3 nucleotide sequence: TGTGCCAGCAGTTCACTGGGACTAGCGGGAGGGTACGAGCAGTACTTC.

The genes are TRBV5-1 and TRBJ1-5; D is perhaps TRBD1 (5 bases). V was shortened by 0 bases and J by 3 bases, with 10 bases between the two germline ends. This CDR3 spans 15 amino acids. Germline V gives CDR1 SGHRS, CDR2 YFSETQ. The CDR3 loop reads CASSLGGVINQPQHF. CDR3 DNA: TGCGCCAGCAGCTTGGGGGGGGTGATCAATCAGCCCCAGCATTTT.

V gene TRBV4-3 combines with J gene TRBJ2-7, with D hard to call. Germline values: CDR1 LGHNA, CDR2 YSLEER. Trimming took off 0 bases at V and 5 bases at J, with 8 bases between the two ends. CDR3 size: 13 residues. Written as DNA, the CDR3 is TGCGCCAGCAGCCAAGACACGAGGAACGAGCAGTACTTC. Amino acid sequence: CASSQDTRNEQYF.

The J gene is TRBJ2-5, the V gene TRBV29-1; no clear D. Trimming removed 4 bases at V and 5 bases at J, with 14 bases between. CDR3 length: 13 amino acids. Germline V gives CDR1 SQVTM, CDR2 ANQGSEA. DNA of the CDR3: TGCAGCGTTGGTTCGCCCTCCGGGGAGACCCAGTACTTC. Protein: CSVGSPSGETQYF.

In this sample, this clone turned up a few times. This chain connects TRBV30 to TRBJ1-1, with TRBD1 identical over 12 bases. Per germline, CDR1 GTSNPN and CDR2 SVGIG (reference sequence). The trim removed 8 bases at V and 5 bases at J, leaving 6 bases unmatched. The CDR3 is 13 amino acids. The CDR3 reads CASGDRGRTEAFF. DNA of the CDR3: TGTGCCAGCGGGGACAGGGGGCGGACTGAAGCTTTCTTT.

The genes are TRBV28 and TRBJ2-7, with 8 bases aligning to TRBD2. The length of the CDR3 is 14 residues. The ends lost 3 bases at V and 7 bases at J; junction bases unmatched: 8. Germline-derived CDR1 and CDR2 are MDHEN and SYDVKM. In DNA, the CDR3 is TGTGCCAGCAGTTTTCGGGGGGGGCTAGAAGAGCAGTACTTC. Protein sequence: CASSFRGGLEEQYF.

The chain links TRBV28 to TRBJ1-5, with 8 bases that match TRBD1. CDR3 size: 16 residues. V dropped 1 base and J dropped 0; count of bases not matched to a gene: 2. Germline CDR1 and CDR2: MDHEN and SYDVKM. The CDR3 protein is CASSLLTGDSNQPQHF. The CDR3 DNA follows: TGTGCCAGCAGTTTATTGACAGGGGATAGCAATCAGCCCCAGCATTTT.

The chain uses TRBV5-1 and TRBJ1-4; weak D call: TRBD1 (6 bases). Germline assignment: CDR1 SGHRS and CDR2 YFSETQ. V was clipped by 3 bases and J by 0 bases, with 12 bases between them. The CDR3 consists of 16 residues. The CDR3 coding sequence is TGCGCCAGCAGCTCCGGGACACAATCAACTAATGAAAAACTGTTTTTT. As protein: CASSSGTQSTNEKLFF.

The chain recombines TRBV16 with TRBJ1-1; no firm D call. The germline gives CDR1 KGHSY, CDR2 FQNENV. Deletions cut 2 bases from V and 8 bases from J, with 9 bases between. The length of the CDR3 is 12 residues. CDR3 residues: CASSQTIGEAFF. For the CDR3, the DNA is TGTGCCAGCAGCCAAACGATCGGGGAAGCTTTCTTT.

The V gene is TRBV10-3, the J gene TRBJ2-2, with 12 bases lining up with TRBD1. The CDR3 is 16 amino acids. V shed 6 bases and J 4 bases; nucleotides not matched to a gene: 6. The germline CDR1 and CDR2 sequences are ENHRY and SYGVKD. The CDR3 DNA sequence: TGTGCCATCAGGCCGGGACAGGGGGCAGGCACCGGGGAGCTGTTTTTT. Its translation is CAIRPGQGAGTGELFF.

The chain uses TRBV4-1 and TRBJ2-5; the D gene is possibly TRBD1 (5 bases). Trimming removed 1 base from V and 1 base from J, with 19 bases in between. Germline CDR1 and CDR2: MGHRA and YSYEKL. This CDR3 spans 18 amino acids. The CDR3 bases are TGCGCCAGCAGCCAAGGGTGGGGCAGCTTACTGGGCCAAGAGACCCAGTACTTC. Residues: CASSQGWGSLLGQETQYF.

V usage is TRBV5-1 and J usage is TRBJ2-7; 7 bases match TRBD2. The J segment lost 1 base and the V segment lost 0 bases, leaving 4 bases of the junction unmatched. Germline values: CDR1 SGHRS, CDR2 YFSETQ. The CDR3 extends over 15 amino acids. CDR3 loop: CASSLAASGSYEQYF. In DNA, the CDR3 is TGCGCCAGCAGCTTGGCGGCTAGCGGATCCTACGAGCAGTACTTC.

V is TRBV14 and J is TRBJ2-1; tentatively, D is TRBD1 (6 bases). V lost 2 bases to trimming and J lost 3 bases, with 11 bases between them. CDR1 is SGHDN, CDR2 FVKESK, per germline. The CDR3 is 15 amino acids. As DNA, the CDR3 is TGTGCCAGCAGCCAATTCAGGGGTGGCTACAATGAGCAGTTCTTC. Its translation: CASSQFRGGYNEQFF.

This chain links TRBV5-3 with TRBJ2-3; 11 nucleotides align to TRBD2. TRBV5-3 is marked as an open reading frame, function uncertain. The CDR3 loop spans 16 amino acids. V lost 1 base, J lost 3 bases, and 4 bases stayed unmatched. For the CDR3, the DNA is TGTGCCAGAAGCTTGCGGCTAGCGGGAGGAACAGATACGCAGTATTTT. Its translation is CARSLRLAGGTDTQYF.

This chain connects TRBV7-2 to TRBJ1-3; no clear D. With 2 bases removed from V and 1 base from J, the gap between germline ends came to 15 bases. Looked up from germline, CDR1 is SGHTA and CDR2 is FQGNSA. The CDR3 is 17 residues long. In DNA form, the CDR3 reads TGTGCCAGCAGCTTAATCGCCCCGGGTTTGTCTGGAAACACCATATATTTT. It encodes CASSLIAPGLSGNTIYF.

The rearrangement uses TRBV7-6 and TRBJ2-7; D may be TRBD1 (5 bases). The CDR3 is 14 amino acids. Germline CDR1 is SGHVS and CDR2 is FNYEAQ. The ends were cut back, 5 bases at V and 5 bases at J, with 16 bases in the middle. CDR3 nucleotide sequence: TGTGCCAGCAGCACCCAGGGCGGCTCTCACGAGCAGTACTTC. Translation gives CASSTQGGSHEQYF.

This clone showed up just once. At one of its ends the junction is not consistent with the germline gene, which may arise from a read error. The gene calls are TRBV11-2 and TRBJ1-4; a weak D match, TRBD1 (6 bases). CDR3 length: 16 residues. From germline, CDR1 is SGHAT and CDR2 FQNNGV. CDR3 DNA sequence: TGTGCCAGCAGCCTAGAATTGGGGGCCACTAATGAAAAACTGTTTTTT. Protein product: CASSLELGATNEKLFF.

The chain is built from TRBV7-2 and TRBJ2-1, with 15 nucleotides matching TRBD2. CDR1 SGHTA and CDR2 FQGNSA come from the germline V gene. The CDR3 is made up of 13 amino acids. Here the CDR3 reads CGGSGLAGGPQFF. DNA for the CDR3: TGTGGGGGGTCCGGACTAGCGGGAGGGCCTCAGTTCTTC.

This chain connects TRBV28 to TRBJ1-2; 9 bases are a match to TRBD1. CDR3 size: 13 residues. The germline gives CDR1 MDHEN, CDR2 SYDVKM. V trimming: 5 bases; J trimming: 7 bases; junction bases outside the gene matches: 5. The DNA for the CDR3 is TGTGCCAGCAGTCTAACAGGGGGCGTTGGCTACACCTTC. Its protein is CASSLTGGVGYTF.

V usage is TRBV4-1 and J usage is TRBJ2-1, with 11 bases fitting TRBD2. The CDR3 loop spans 15 amino acids. Unmatched junction bases numbered 5, after V lost 7 bases and J lost 3 bases. Germline V lookup: CDR1 MGHRA, CDR2 YSYEKL. The CDR3 region has the DNA TGCGCCAGCATGGGGACTAGCGGAGGCTACAATGAGCAGTTCTTC. Translation: CASMGTSGGYNEQFF.

The J gene is TRBJ2-1, the V gene TRBV4-2; perhaps TRBD1 as D (5 bases). The germline V gene encodes CDR1 LGHNA and CDR2 YNFKEQ. The germline V and J ends were trimmed by 0 bases and 2 bases, with 20 bases remaining between them. The CDR3 loop spans 19 amino acids. The CDR3 DNA reads TGTGCCAGCAGCCAAGATTCCCTCCAGGGTAGATATACCTACAATGAGCAGTTCTTC. Its protein is CASSQDSLQGRYTYNEQFF.